This TCR beta chain was sequenced during a study of low-dose radiotherapy and immunotherapy resistance in tumors. Study at large: The study gave Cohort 2 1 Gy per fraction every two weeks, totaling 13 Gy over 26 weeks. Every six weeks patients received intravenous ipilimumab 1 mg/kg, and every two weeks they received intravenous nivolumab 240 mg.

This clonotype was picked up many times. cDNA synthesis used a TRAV/TRBV-specific primer set for both chains. With a V-primer adapter and a constant-region primer, TCRs were amplified for approximately 19 PCR cycles. Isolated mRNA was amplified by in vitro transcription. TCRdb reprocessed the reads with MiXCR, giving one entry per CDR3 protein. The sample lists around 69,000 distinct CDR3 sequences, roughly 30% occurring once. The time point denotes: before trial treatment. Administered to the donors were nivolumab, ipilimumab, aspirin, low-dose cyclophosphamide and low-dose radiotherapy. This sequence originates from a female donor with ovarian cancer. The sequences come from PBMCs, collected before treatment.

CDR3 residues: CASRPWQGAQYF. The CDR3 bases are TGTGCCAGCAGGCCTTGGCAGGGGGCCCAGTACTTC. This chain joins TRBV6-2 or TRBV6-3 and TRBJ2-5, with 7 bases identical to TRBD1. This CDR3 contains 12 residues. Germline CDR1 MNHEY, CDR2 SVGEGT. V shed 6 bases and J 9 bases; nucleotides not matched to a gene: 7.